The TCR beta chain under discussion was sequenced for a study of cytomegalovirus exposure and HLA in healthy donors. The germline V gene encodes CDR1 SNHLY and CDR2 FYNNEI. V shed 8 bases, J shed 3 bases, and the junction held 4 bases outside the gene matches. This CDR3 has 12 amino acids. On this clone: As yet, its antigen is unknown.

Primers included in the PCR were 60 Vbeta and 13 Jbeta primers. TCRdb's copy holds only in-frame clones and misses some; the assay was immunoSEQ multiplex PCR. The sample lists around 250,000 clones; over 90% were seen once. Study outcomes and limitations: Researchers reported from a later analysis that most CMV-associated TCR beta chains appeared HLA-restricted.

This TCR was sampled from a girl aged 2-10 years in good health and CMV-seronegative. The sequenced sample was PBMCs. J is TRBJ2-7 and V is TRBV2; 7 bases are shared with TRBD2. CDR3 coding DNA: TGTGCCAGCCGTTCGGGGGGCTACGAGCAGTACTTC. As protein: CASRSGGYEQYF.